What follows are 11 T cell receptor beta chains derived from one specimen sequenced in a study of patients and donors after allogeneic stem cell transplantation. Using its own MiXCR run on the RT-PCR reads, TCRdb lists one record per CDR3 protein. The table records tens of thousands of distinct CDR3 sequences, just under 5% of them present only once. Sample: blood, either unsorted or a sorted T cell fraction (not recorded which). These receptors were collected from a human donor who was either an allogeneic HSCT recipient or a stem cell or donor lymphocyte infusion donor (not recorded which). It is not recorded whose cells these are; they may come from a transplant donor.

This clonotype was observed at least ten times. Written as DNA, the CDR3 is TGTGCCAGCAGCTTTACTAGCGGGAGATCCACAGATACGCAGTATTTT. Translating gives CASSFTSGRSTDTQYF. The rearrangement joins TRBV11-2 to TRBJ2-3, with 11 bases that match TRBD2. The CDR3 covers 16 residues. Losses at the gene ends were 3 bases for V and 2 bases for J; bases not matched to a gene: 4. The V gene's germline CDR1 is SGHAT and CDR2 FQNNGV.

This clonotype was counted between two and nine times. The gene calls are TRBV28 and TRBJ1-1, with 10 bases aligning to TRBD1. The germline gives CDR1 MDHEN, CDR2 SYDVKM. This CDR3 has 18 amino acids. Trimming cost V 7 bases and J 0 bases; bases outside gene matches: 14. The CDR3 region has the DNA TGTGCCAGCAAACAACCCCGGGACAGGGGCCATTTGAACACTGAAGCTTTCTTT. Its translation: CASKQPRDRGHLNTEAFF.

The chain is built from TRBV19 and TRBJ1-6; D unresolved. Germline CDR1 is LNHDA and CDR2 is SQIVND (reference sequence). Trimming removed 1 base from V and 6 bases from J, with 13 bases in between. The CDR3 runs to 16 residues. The CDR3 loop is CASSIVSGKGNSPLHF. The CDR3 DNA follows: TGTGCCAGTAGTATAGTGTCCGGGAAGGGTAATTCACCCCTCCACTTT.

This clonotype came up a few times. V gene TRBV19 combines with J gene TRBJ1-2, with D maybe TRBD1 (6 bases). This CDR3 region has 15 residues. Trimming took 5 bases from V and 6 from J, leaving 19 bases between them. The V gene's germline CDR1 is LNHDA and CDR2 SQIVND (reference sequence). Written as DNA, the CDR3 is TGTGCCAGTAGTTTCCCGCGGGGGGGGCTGAATGGCTACACCTTC. Residues: CASSFPRGGLNGYTF.

This clonotype has more than one count but fewer than ten. This sequence joins TRBV19 and TRBJ2-3; TRBD1 is a possible D gene (6 bases). CDR1 and CDR2 (germline): LNHDA, SQIVND (reference sequence). There are 11 residues in the CDR3. Trimming cost V 10 bases and J 3 bases, with 8 bases left between them. The CDR3 reads CATGQTDTQYF. In nucleotides, the CDR3 is TGTGCCACGGGACAAACAGATACGCAGTATTTT.

This clonotype was found many times. The rearrangement uses TRBV10-3 and TRBJ1-6, with D possibly being TRBD1 (5 bases). The germline CDR1 and CDR2 sequences are ENHRY and SYGVKD. The V gene lost 10 bases and the J gene lost 7 bases, with 17 bases spanning the gap. The CDR3 runs to 14 residues. The CDR3 nucleotides are TGTGCCACCAGAACGGGGGTTGGGAATTCACCCCTCCACTTT. Translation: CATRTGVGNSPLHF.

This clonotype was recorded many times. This chain links TRBV3-1 with TRBJ1-2; D unresolved. V lost 0 bases and J 7 bases, leaving 9 bases between the germline ends. This CDR3 contains 13 residues. Germline-derived CDR1 and CDR2 are LGHDT and YNNKEL (reference sequence). The CDR3 nucleotides are TGTGCCAGCAGCCAAGAGAGGATGAGTGGCTACACCTTC. Its translation: CASSQERMSGYTF.

This clonotype was counted ten times or more. The gene calls are TRBV5-1 and TRBJ2-1; 9 bases align to TRBD2. The CDR3 totals 15 residues. J lost 4 bases, V lost 2 bases, and 4 bases had no gene match. Germline CDR1 is SGHRS and CDR2 is YFSETQ. In DNA form, the CDR3 reads TGCGCCAGCAGCTTTCTAGCGGGGTCTTACAATGAGCAGTTCTTC. Protein sequence: CASSFLAGSYNEQFF.

In its sample, this clonotype was seen a few times. The rearrangement joins TRBV11-3 to TRBJ2-5; no definite D call. From germline, CDR1 is SGHNT and CDR2 YENEEA. The CDR3 has 14 amino acids. V lost 4 bases, J lost 2 bases, and 11 bases lay in between. CDR3: CASSSRHTQETQYF. The CDR3 DNA is TGTGCCAGCAGCTCCAGACACACACAAGAGACCCAGTACTTC. Looking up the rest from reference TRBV11-3 and TRBJ2-5 gives the full variable domain: EAGVVQSPRYKIIEKKQPVAFWCNPISGHNTLYWYLQNLGQGPELLIRYENEEAVDDSQLPKDRFSAERLKGVDSTLKIQPAELGDSAVYLCASSSRHTQETQYFGPGTRLLVL.

This clonotype was picked up a small number of times. Here the CDR3 reads CASAGVGRTRDHSGGRTDEQFF. CDR3 coding DNA: TGTGCCAGCGCCGGGGTGGGCCGTACACGTGACCACAGCGGGGGGCGCACCGATGAGCAGTTCTTC. The chain links TRBV4-2 to TRBJ2-1; 9 bases map to TRBD2. The germline V gene encodes CDR1 LGHNA and CDR2 YNFKEQ. This CDR3 region has 22 residues. V trimming: 8 bases; J trimming: 8 bases; junction bases outside the gene matches: 34.

This clonotype came up many times. The rearrangement joins TRBV5-1 to TRBJ2-7; the match to TRBD1 covers 11 bases. The CDR3 spans 15 residues. The junction had 8 bases not matched to a gene; V was cut back by 3 bases and J by 6 bases. Germline V gene sequence: CDR1 SGHRS, CDR2 YFSETQ. CDR3 sequence (DNA): TGCGCCAGCAGCTCAGGACAGGGGGCAGTTACCGAGCAGTACTTC. The encoded protein is CASSSGQGAVTEQYF.